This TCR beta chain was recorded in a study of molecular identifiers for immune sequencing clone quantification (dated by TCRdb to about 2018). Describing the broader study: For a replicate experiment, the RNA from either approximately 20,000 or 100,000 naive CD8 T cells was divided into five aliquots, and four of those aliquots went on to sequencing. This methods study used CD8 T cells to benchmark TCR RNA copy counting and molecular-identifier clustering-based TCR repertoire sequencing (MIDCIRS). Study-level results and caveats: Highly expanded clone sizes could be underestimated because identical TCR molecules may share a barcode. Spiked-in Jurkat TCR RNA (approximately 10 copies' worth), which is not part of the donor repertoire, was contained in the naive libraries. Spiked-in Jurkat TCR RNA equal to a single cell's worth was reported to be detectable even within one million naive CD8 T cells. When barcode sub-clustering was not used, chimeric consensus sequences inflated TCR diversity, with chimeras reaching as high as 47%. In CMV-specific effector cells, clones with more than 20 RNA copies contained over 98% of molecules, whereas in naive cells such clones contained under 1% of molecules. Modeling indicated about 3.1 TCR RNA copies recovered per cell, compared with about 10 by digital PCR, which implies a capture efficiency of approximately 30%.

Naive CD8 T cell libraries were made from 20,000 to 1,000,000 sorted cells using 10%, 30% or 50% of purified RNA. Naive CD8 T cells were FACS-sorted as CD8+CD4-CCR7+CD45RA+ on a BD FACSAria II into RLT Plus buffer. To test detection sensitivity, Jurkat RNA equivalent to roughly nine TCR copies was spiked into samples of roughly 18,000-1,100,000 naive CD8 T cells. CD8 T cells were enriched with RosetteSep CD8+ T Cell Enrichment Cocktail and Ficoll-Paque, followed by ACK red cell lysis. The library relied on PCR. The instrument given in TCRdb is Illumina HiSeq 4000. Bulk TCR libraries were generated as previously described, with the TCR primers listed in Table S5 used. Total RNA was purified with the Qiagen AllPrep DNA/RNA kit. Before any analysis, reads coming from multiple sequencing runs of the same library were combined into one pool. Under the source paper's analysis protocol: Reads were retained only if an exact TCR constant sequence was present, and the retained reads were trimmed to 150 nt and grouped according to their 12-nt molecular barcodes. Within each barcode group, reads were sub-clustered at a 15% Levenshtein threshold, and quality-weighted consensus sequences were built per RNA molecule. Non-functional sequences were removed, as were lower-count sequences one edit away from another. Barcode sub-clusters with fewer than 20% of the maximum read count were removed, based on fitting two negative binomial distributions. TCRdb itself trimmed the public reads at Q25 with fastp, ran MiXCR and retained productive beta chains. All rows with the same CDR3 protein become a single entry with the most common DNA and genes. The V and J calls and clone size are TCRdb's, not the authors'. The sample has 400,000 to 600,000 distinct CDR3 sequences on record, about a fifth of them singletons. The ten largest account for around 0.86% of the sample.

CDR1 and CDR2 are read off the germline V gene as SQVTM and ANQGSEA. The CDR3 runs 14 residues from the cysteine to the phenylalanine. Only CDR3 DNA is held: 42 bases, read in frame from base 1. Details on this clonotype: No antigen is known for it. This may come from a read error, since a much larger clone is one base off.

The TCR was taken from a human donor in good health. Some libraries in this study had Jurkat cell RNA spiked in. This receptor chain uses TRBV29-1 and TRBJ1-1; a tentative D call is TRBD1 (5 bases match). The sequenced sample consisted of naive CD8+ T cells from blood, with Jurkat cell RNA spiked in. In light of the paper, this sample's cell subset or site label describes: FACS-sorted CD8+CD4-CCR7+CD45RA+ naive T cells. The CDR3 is CSVDREDPNIEAFF. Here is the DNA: TGCAGCGTTGACAGGGAAGACCCGAACATTGAAGCTTTCTTT.